These T cell receptor beta chains were read from a single sample in a study of cytomegalovirus exposure and HLA in healthy donors. Clones were read by immunoSEQ multiplex PCR, and TCRdb kept only the in-frame ones, dropping some. Among 90,000 to 130,000 clones listed, 75% to 85% were seen once. The specimen was PBMCs. These receptor sequences come from a young woman in good health and CMV-seropositive. Each CDR3 is given with its conserved first and last residue. Fields, in order: V gene, clone size, J gene, D gene, CDR3 DNA, CDR3 protein. D genes are given only for firm matches. Clone sizes are given selectively: once, few, many, or a class where the clone is expanded.

V gene: TRBV19; clone size: few; J gene: TRBJ2-1; D gene: TRBD2; CDR3 DNA: TGTGCCAGTTCTTCAGCGGGAGGGCCGCACAATGAGCAGTTCTTC; CDR3 protein: CASSSAGGPHNEQFF
V gene: TRBV25-1; clone size: -; J gene: TRBJ2-5; D gene: -; CDR3 DNA: TGTGCCAGCAGTGAATTTGGGGGGGGGCGCGAGACCCAGTACTTC; CDR3 protein: CASSEFGGGRETQYF
V gene: TRBV28; clone size: -; J gene: TRBJ2-3; D gene: TRBD1; CDR3 DNA: TGTGCCAGCAGTTTCCCCCCCGAAGGACAGGGGGAAGTTGAAGATACGCAGTATTTT; CDR3 protein: CASSFPPEGQGEVEDTQYF
V gene: TRBV5-1; clone size: -; J gene: TRBJ2-7; D gene: TRBD1; CDR3 DNA: TGCGCCAGCAGCGCCGGGACAGCCTACGAGCAGTACTTC; CDR3 protein: CASSAGTAYEQYF
V gene: TRBV5-6; clone size: -; J gene: TRBJ2-7; D gene: TRBD1; CDR3 DNA: TGTGCCAGCAGCCTCGGACAGGGTGCCTACGAGCAGTACTTC; CDR3 protein: CASSLGQGAYEQYF
V gene: TRBV15; clone size: -; J gene: TRBJ1-5; D gene: -; CDR3 DNA: TGTGCCACCAGCAGAGATCTTCAGCCCCAGCATTTT; CDR3 protein: CATSRDLQPQHF
V gene: TRBV4-1; clone size: once; J gene: TRBJ2-7; D gene: TRBD1; CDR3 DNA: TGCGCCAGCAGCCAACCCCGGGACAGCCTCTACGAGCAGTACTTC; CDR3 protein: CASSQPRDSLYEQYF
V gene: TRBV28; clone size: -; J gene: TRBJ1-4; D gene: TRBD1; CDR3 DNA: TGTGCCAGCAGTTTTCGGCAGGGGGTAGGGGAAAAACTGTTTTTT; CDR3 protein: CASSFRQGVGEKLFF
V gene: TRBV27; clone size: -; J gene: TRBJ1-5; D gene: TRBD1; CDR3 DNA: TGTGCCAGCAGTGGGGACAGGGAGGGAGGCAATCAGCCCCAGCATTTT; CDR3 protein: CASSGDREGGNQPQHF
V gene: TRBV4-2; clone size: -; J gene: TRBJ2-1; D gene: TRBD2; CDR3 DNA: TGTGTCAGCAGCCCTGGTGGGCGGGAGGGCGGATTCAATGAGCAGTTCTTC; CDR3 protein: CVSSPGGREGGFNEQFF